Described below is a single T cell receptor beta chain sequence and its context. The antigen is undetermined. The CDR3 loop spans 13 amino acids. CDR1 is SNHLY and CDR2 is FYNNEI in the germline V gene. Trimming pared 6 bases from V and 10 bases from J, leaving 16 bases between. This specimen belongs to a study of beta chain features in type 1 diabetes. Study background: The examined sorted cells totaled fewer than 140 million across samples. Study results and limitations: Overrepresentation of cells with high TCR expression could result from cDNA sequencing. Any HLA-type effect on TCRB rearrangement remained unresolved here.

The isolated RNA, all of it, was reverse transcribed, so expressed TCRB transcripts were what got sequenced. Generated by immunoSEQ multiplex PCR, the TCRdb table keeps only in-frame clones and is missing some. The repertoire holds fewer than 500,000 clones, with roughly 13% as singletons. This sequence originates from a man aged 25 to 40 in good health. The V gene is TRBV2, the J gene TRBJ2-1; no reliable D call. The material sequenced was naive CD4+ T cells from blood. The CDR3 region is CASSGGPIGEQFF. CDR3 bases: TGTGCCAGCAGCGGTGGCCCCATCGGAGAGCAGTTCTTC.